The T cell receptor beta chain described here comes from a study of cytomegalovirus exposure and HLA in healthy donors. Study context: There were 88 million or so unique TCRs (from HLA-typed donors) in an early data release. General study findings and limits: Exclusion as indistinguishable affected some V segments, including TRBV6-2 and TRBV6-3.

In the PCR, 60 Vbeta and 13 Jbeta primers were used. As handled by the study authors: A later analysis counted approximately 88 million unique TCR beta chains, 10 million to 12 million shared. Measured with immunoSEQ multiplex PCR; TCRdb has only the in-frame clones, and not every one. From that table come the V and J calls and clone size; the DNA was used to work out D and trimming. The sample lists about 140,000 clones; over 60% were seen once. The CDR3 is made up of 16 amino acids. Trimming cost V 4 bases and J 8 bases, with 21 bases left between them. Germline-derived CDR1 and CDR2 are SGDLS and YYNGEE. Sampled while nominally healthy, donors likely had unrecorded immune exposures. Concerning this clone itself: Its antigen is still unknown.

The V gene is TRBV9, the J gene TRBJ1-4; D remains ambiguous. Specimen: PBMCs. This TCR derives from a female donor in good health and CMV-seronegative. In DNA, the CDR3 is TGTGCCAGCAGCACTTATACCGGGAGCCGGGGAGAAAAACTGTTTTTT. Its translation is CASSTYTGSRGEKLFF.